This TCR beta chain emerged from a study of blood T cells in healthy people across ages. The second PCR ran roughly 6 to 12 cycles with a sample-barcoded 5' primer and J-beta primers. All samples yielded 2.5 million or more CDR3-containing paired-end reads. MiXCR, applied by TCRdb to the 5' RACE reads, yields one record per CDR3 protein. The sample lists 500,000 to 600,000 distinct CDR3 sequences, 27% occurring once. This CDR3 is 18 amino acids long. Trimming removed 4 bases from V and 0 bases from J, with 19 bases in between. CDR1 MNHNS and CDR2 SASEGT come from the germline V gene. The chain uses TRBV6-1 and TRBJ2-1; tentative D call: TRBD1 (6 bases). Specimen: blood. This receptor was obtained from a woman in her 70s in good health. The CDR3 coding sequence is TGTGCCAGCAGTGTAGTTACAGGGAGATTGAGCTCCTACAATGAGCAGTTCTTC. Translated, it gives CASSVVTGRLSSYNEQFF.